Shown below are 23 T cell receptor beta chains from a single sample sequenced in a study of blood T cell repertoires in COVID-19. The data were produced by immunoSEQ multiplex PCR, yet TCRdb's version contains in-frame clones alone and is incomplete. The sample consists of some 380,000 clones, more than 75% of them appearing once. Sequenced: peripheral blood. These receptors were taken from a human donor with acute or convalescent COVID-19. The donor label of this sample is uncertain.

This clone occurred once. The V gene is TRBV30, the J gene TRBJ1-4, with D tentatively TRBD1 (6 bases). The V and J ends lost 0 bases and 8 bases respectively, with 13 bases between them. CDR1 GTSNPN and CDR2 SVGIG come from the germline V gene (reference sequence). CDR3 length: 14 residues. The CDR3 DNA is TGTGCCTGGAGTGTGGACAGATGGGGAGAAAAACTGTTTTTT. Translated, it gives CAWSVDRWGEKLFF.

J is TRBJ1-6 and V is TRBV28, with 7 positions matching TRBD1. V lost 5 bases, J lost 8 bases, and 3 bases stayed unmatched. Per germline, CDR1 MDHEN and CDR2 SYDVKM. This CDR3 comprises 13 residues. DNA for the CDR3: TGTGCCAGCAGTAAGACAGGGTATTCACCCCTCCACTTT. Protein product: CASSKTGYSPLHF.

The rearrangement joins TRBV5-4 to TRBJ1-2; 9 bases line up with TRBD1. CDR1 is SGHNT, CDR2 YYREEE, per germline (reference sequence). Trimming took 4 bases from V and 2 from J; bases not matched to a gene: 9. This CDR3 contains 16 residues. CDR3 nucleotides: TGTGCCAGCAGCCGGAGGACAGGGGTTGACAACTATGGCTACACCTTC. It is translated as CASSRRTGVDNYGYTF.

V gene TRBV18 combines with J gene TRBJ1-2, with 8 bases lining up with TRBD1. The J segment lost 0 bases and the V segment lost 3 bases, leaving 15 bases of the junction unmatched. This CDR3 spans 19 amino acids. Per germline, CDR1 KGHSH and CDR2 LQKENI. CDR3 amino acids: CASSPLQWDRQNTNYGYTF. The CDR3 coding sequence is TGTGCCAGCTCACCCCTCCAGTGGGACAGGCAGAATACTAACTATGGCTACACCTTC.

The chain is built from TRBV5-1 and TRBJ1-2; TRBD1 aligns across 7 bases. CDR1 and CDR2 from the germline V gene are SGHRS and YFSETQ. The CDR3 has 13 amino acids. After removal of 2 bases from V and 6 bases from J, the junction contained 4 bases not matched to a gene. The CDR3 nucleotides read TGCGCCAGCAGCTTTAGGGACAGAAATGGCTACACCTTC. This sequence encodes CASSFRDRNGYTF. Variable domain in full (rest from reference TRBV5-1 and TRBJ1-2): KAGVTQTPRYLIKTRGQQVTLSCSPISGHRSVSWYQQTPGQGLQFLFEYFSETQRNKGNFPGRFSGRQFSNSRSEMNVSTLELGDSALYLCASSFRDRNGYTFGSGTRLTVV.

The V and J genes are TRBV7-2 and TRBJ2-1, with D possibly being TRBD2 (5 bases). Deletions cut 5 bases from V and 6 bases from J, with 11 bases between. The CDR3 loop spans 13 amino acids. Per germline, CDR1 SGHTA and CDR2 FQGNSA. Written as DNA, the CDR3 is TGTGCCAGCAGCCGGGGAGTTACCAATGAGCAGTTCTTC. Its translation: CASSRGVTNEQFF.

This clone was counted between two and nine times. The CDR3 region is CASSLAGAAGEKLFF. The DNA for the CDR3 is TGTGCCAGCAGCTTAGCTGGGGCAGCAGGCGAAAAACTGTTTTTT. The chain links TRBV7-9 to TRBJ1-4, with D possibly matching TRBD1 (5 bases). Germline assignment: CDR1 SEHNR and CDR2 FQNEAQ (reference sequence). The CDR3 sequence is 15 residues long. The V end lost 0 bases, the J end lost 8 bases, and 13 bases lay between the germline ends.

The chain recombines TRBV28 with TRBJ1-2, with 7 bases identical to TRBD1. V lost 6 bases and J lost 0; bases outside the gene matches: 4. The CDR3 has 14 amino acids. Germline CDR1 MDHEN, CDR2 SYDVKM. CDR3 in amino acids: CASRNRGANYGYTF. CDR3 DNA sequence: TGTGCCAGCAGGAACAGGGGCGCTAACTATGGCTACACCTTC.

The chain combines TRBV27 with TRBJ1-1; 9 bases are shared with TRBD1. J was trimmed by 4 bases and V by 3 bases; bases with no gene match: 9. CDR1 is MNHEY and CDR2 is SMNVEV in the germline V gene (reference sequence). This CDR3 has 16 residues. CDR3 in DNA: TGTGCCAGCAGTTTTCGACAGGGGGTTGGGGCCACTGAAGCTTTCTTT. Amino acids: CASSFRQGVGATEAFF.

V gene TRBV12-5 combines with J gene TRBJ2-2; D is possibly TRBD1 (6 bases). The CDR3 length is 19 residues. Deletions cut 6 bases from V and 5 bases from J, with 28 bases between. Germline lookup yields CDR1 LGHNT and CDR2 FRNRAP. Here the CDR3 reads CASGAPSVRGLVGTGELFF. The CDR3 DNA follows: TGTGCTAGTGGGGCCCCGAGCGTCAGGGGTCTCGTTGGGACCGGGGAGCTGTTTTTT.

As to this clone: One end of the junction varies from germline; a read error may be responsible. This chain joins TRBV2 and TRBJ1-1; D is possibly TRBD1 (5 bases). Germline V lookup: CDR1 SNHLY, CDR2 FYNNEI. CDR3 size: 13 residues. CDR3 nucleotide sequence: TGTGCCAGCAGTGCAGGGATGAAGACTGAAGCTTTCTTT. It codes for CASSAGMKTEAFF.

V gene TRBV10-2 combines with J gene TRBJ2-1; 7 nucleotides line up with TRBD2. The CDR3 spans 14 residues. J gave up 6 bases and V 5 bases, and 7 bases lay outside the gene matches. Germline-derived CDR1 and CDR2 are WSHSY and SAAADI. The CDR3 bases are TGCGCCAGCAGTAAAGGACTAGATTCCAATGAGCAGTTCTTC. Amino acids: CASSKGLDSNEQFF.

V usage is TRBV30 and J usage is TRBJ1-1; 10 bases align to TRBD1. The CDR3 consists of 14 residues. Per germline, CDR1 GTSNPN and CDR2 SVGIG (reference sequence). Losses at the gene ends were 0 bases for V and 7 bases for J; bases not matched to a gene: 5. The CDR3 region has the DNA TGTGCCTGGAGTGTTGACGGGACAGGGGTTGAAGCTTTCTTT. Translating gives CAWSVDGTGVEAFF.

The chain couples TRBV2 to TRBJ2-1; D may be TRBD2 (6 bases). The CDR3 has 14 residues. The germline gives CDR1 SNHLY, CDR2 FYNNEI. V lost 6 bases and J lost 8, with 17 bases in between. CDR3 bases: TGTGCCAGCAGGGAGGAGGGACCCCAAGATGAGCAGTTCTTC. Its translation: CASREEGPQDEQFF.

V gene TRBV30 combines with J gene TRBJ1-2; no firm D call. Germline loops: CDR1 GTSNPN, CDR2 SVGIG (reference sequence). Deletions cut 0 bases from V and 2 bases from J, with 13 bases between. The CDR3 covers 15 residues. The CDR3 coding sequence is TGTGCCTGGAGTGTACGGTTCAGGATGAACTATGGCTACACCTTC. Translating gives CAWSVRFRMNYGYTF.

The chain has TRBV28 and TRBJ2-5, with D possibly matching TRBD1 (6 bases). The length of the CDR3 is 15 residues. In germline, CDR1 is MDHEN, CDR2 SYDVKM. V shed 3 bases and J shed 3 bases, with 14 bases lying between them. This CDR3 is CASSFLSAGEETQYF. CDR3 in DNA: TGTGCCAGCAGTTTCTTGTCGGCAGGGGAAGAGACCCAGTACTTC. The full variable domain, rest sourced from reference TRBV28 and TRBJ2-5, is DVKVTQSSRYLVKRTGEKVFLECVQDMDHENMFWYRQDPGLGLRLIYFSYDVKMKEKGDIPEGYSVSREKKERFSLILESASTNQTSMYLCASSFLSAGEETQYFGPGTRLLVL.

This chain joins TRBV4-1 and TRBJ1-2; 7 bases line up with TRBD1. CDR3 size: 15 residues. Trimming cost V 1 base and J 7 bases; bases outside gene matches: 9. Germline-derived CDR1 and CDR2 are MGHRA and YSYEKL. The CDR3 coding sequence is TGCGCCAGCAGCCAAGGGGACAGCCTGTTGGGTGGCTACACCTTC. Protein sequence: CASSQGDSLLGGYTF.

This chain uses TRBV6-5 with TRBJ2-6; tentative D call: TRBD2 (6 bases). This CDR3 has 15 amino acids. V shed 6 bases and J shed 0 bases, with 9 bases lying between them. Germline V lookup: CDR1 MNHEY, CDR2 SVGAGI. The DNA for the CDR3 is TGTGCCAGCAGAGACGGGAGCTCTGGGGCCAACGTCCTGACTTTC. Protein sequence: CASRDGSSGANVLTF.

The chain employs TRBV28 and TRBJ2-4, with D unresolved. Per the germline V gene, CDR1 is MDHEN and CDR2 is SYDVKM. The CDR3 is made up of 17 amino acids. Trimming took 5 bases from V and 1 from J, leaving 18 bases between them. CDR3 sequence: CASSPPRSRIAKNIQYF. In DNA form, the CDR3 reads TGTGCCAGCAGTCCCCCGAGATCGCGAATCGCCAAAAACATTCAGTACTTC.

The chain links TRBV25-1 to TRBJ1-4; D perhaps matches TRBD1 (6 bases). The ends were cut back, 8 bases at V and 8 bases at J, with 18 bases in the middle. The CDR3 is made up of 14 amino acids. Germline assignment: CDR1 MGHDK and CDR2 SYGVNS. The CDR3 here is CASSARGLGEKLFF. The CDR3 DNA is TGTGCCAGCTCAGCCAGGGGTCTGGGGGAAAAACTGTTTTTT.

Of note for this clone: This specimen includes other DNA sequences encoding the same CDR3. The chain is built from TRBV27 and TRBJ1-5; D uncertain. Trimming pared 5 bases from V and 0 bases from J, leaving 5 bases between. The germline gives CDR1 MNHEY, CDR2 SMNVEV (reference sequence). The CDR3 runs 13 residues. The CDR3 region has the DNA TGTGCCAGCAGTCTCGGTAGCAATCAGCCCCAGCATTTT. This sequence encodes CASSLGSNQPQHF.

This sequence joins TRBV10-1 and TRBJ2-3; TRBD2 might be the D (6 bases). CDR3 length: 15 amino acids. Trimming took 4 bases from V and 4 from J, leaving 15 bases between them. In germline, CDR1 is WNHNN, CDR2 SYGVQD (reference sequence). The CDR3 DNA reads TGCGCCAGCAGTGCGGAGATGCGGGGTCCAGATACGCAGTATTTT. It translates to CASSAEMRGPDTQYF.

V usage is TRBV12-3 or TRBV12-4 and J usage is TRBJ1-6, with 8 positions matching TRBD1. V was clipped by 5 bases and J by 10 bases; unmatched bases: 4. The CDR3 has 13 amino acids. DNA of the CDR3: TGTGCCAGCAGTCGGACAGGGTACTCACCCCTCCACTTT. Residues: CASSRTGYSPLHF.